This passage covers 13 T cell receptor beta chains from one sample sequenced in a study of blood T cell repertoires in COVID-19. Here immunoSEQ multiplex PCR was the method, and the copy in TCRdb shows in-frame clones only, minus some. The sample lists roughly 250,000 clones, around nine tenths occurring once. The sequenced sample consisted of PBMCs or T cells enriched from blood (not recorded which). Receptor source: a woman between 50 and 59 years old who had recovered from COVID-19.

The V call is TRBV18, the J call TRBJ2-5, with a weak D call TRBD2 (6 bases). V was shortened by 1 base and J by 5 bases, with 14 bases between the two germline ends. The CDR3 has 15 residues. Germline-derived CDR1 and CDR2 are KGHSH and LQKENI. CDR3 sequence (DNA): TGTGCCAGCTCACCACAAAAGGTGGCGGGGGAGACCCAGTACTTC. The encoded protein is CASSPQKVAGETQYF.

V usage is TRBV10-3 and J usage is TRBJ2-3; 11 bases line up with TRBD2. The length of the CDR3 is 14 residues. J lost 4 bases, V lost 10 bases, and 7 bases had no gene match. The germline V gene encodes CDR1 ENHRY and CDR2 SYGVKD. As DNA, the CDR3 is TGTGCCACCTTAGCGGGAGGGGGCTCAGATACGCAGTATTTT. Its protein product is CATLAGGGSDTQYF.

The V and J genes are TRBV10-3 and TRBJ2-1; TRBD2 matches at 10 bases. V shed 4 bases and J 5 bases; nucleotides not matched to a gene: 5. The CDR3 length is 15 residues. CDR1 ENHRY and CDR2 SYGVKD come from the germline V gene. In DNA, the CDR3 is TGTGCCATCAGTGCCTCTAGCGGGAGAAACAATGAGCAGTTCTTC. This encodes CAISASSGRNNEQFF.

The rearrangement joins TRBV30 to TRBJ2-3; maybe TRBD2 (5 bases). Trimming took off 5 bases at V and 2 bases at J, with 14 bases between the two ends. CDR1 is GTSNPN, CDR2 SVGIG, per germline (reference sequence). The length of the CDR3 is 14 residues. CDR3 protein: CAWGVSAFTDTQYF. In nucleotides, the CDR3 is TGTGCCTGGGGGGTTAGCGCGTTCACAGATACGCAGTATTTT.

Turning to this clone: Its ends do not fully match the called genes, so a read error is possible. The genes are TRBV11-2 and TRBJ2-7, with 7 nucleotides matching TRBD1. Per germline, CDR1 SGHAT and CDR2 FQNNGV. This CDR3 spans 12 amino acids. CDR3 nucleotides: TGTGCCAGCAGCTTGACAGGGTACGGGCAGTACTTC. Translated, it gives CASSLTGYGQYF.

The chain couples TRBV24-1 to TRBJ2-7; TRBD2 aligns across 10 bases. Germline CDR1 is KGHDR and CDR2 is SFDVKD. The CDR3 consists of 16 residues. J gave up 0 bases and V 4 bases, and 5 bases lay outside the gene matches. The CDR3 DNA sequence: TGTGCCACCAGTGAGATGACTAGCGGGCGCTCCTACGAGCAGTACTTC. Residues: CATSEMTSGRSYEQYF.

The chain joins TRBV20-1 to TRBJ1-4, with D uncertain. There are 13 residues in the CDR3. In germline, CDR1 is DFQATT, CDR2 SNEGSKA (reference sequence). V was trimmed by 3 bases and J by 3 bases, leaving 8 bases between them. This CDR3 reads CSASQNPNEKLFF. In DNA form, the CDR3 reads TGCAGTGCTAGTCAGAACCCTAATGAAAAACTGTTTTTT.

The J gene is TRBJ1-2, the V gene TRBV3-1 (or the pseudogene TRBV3-2); 10 bases are a match to TRBD1. This CDR3 contains 14 residues. With 1 base clipped from V and 6 bases from J, the junction kept 2 bases outside the gene matches. The germline gives CDR1 LGHDT, CDR2 YNNKEL (reference sequence). CDR3 loop: CASSQVGQGHGYTF. The CDR3 DNA reads as TGTGCCAGCAGCCAAGTGGGACAGGGGCATGGCTACACCTTC.

This chain connects TRBV2 to TRBJ2-7, with D tentatively TRBD1 (6 bases). The CDR3 sequence is 14 residues long. The V and J ends lost 1 base and 3 bases respectively, with 10 bases between them. Germline V CDR1 and CDR2: SNHLY, FYNNEI. The CDR3 coding sequence is TGTGCCAGCAGTGAAGACAGGGAAAACTACGAGCAGTACTTC. Translated, it gives CASSEDRENYEQYF.

The CDR3 coding sequence is TGCAGTGCTAGTCTTTGGGGGACTAGCACAGATACGCAGTATTTT. Translated, it gives CSASLWGTSTDTQYF. V gene TRBV20-1 combines with J gene TRBJ2-3, with D maybe TRBD2 (6 bases). Trimming took off 3 bases at V and 0 bases at J, with 13 bases between the two ends. This CDR3 region has 15 residues. Germline CDR1 DFQATT, CDR2 SNEGSKA (reference sequence).

This clone was counted a single time. V and J are TRBV27 and TRBJ2-1; possible D gene TRBD2, 6 bases. The V end was cut by 3 bases, the J end by 5 bases, with 8 bases between. This CDR3 spans 13 amino acids. Germline CDR1 and CDR2: MNHEY and SMNVEV (reference sequence). The CDR3 loop reads CASSFGRHNEQFF. DNA of the CDR3: TGTGCCAGCAGTTTCGGGAGACACAATGAGCAGTTCTTC.

The chain uses TRBV19 and TRBJ1-1; D possibly corresponds to TRBD1 (6 bases). Germline values: CDR1 LNHDA, CDR2 SQIVND (reference sequence). The V and J ends lost 7 bases and 4 bases respectively, with 13 bases between them. The CDR3 spans 13 residues. For the CDR3, the DNA is TGTGCCAGTATCCTAAGGGGGGGCACTGAAGCTTTCTTT. Its protein is CASILRGGTEAFF.

V gene TRBV30 combines with J gene TRBJ1-4; D possibly corresponds to TRBD1 (6 bases). This CDR3 contains 13 residues. Trimming removed 1 base at V and 6 bases at J, with 9 bases between. CDR1 and CDR2 from the germline V gene are GTSNPN and SVGIG (reference sequence). This chain's CDR3 is CAWSARGDEKLFF. The CDR3 nucleotides read TGTGCCTGGAGTGCCAGGGGCGATGAAAAACTGTTTTTT. Together with reference TRBV30 and TRBJ1-4, the CDR3 gives the full variable domain: SQTIHQWPATLVQPVGSPLSLECTVEGTSNPNLYWYRQAAGRGLQLLFYSVGIGQISSEVPQNLSASRPQDRQFILSSKKLLLSDSGFYLCAWSARGDEKLFFGSGTQLSVL.